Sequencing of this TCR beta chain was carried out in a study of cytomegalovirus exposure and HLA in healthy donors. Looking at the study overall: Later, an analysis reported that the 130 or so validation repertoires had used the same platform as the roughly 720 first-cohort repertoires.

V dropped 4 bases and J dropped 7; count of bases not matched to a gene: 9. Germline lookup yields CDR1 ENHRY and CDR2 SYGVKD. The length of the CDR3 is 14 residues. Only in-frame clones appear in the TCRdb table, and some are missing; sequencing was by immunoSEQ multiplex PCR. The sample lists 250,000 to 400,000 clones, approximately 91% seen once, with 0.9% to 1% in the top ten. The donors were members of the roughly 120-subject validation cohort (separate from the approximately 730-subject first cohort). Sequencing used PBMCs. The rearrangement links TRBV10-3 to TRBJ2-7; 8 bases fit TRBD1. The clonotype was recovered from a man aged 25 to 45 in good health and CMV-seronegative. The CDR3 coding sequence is TGTGCCATCAGTGTTCAGGGGGCACAAGGGGAGCAGTACTTC. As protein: CAISVQGAQGEQYF.